This T cell receptor (beta chain) appears in the sequencing data of a study of control samples from healthy donors and cancer patients. The CDR3 is 15 amino acids. The germline gives CDR1 SGHNT, CDR2 YYREEE (reference sequence). V was shortened by 4 bases and J by 5 bases, with 15 bases between the two germline ends. Only in-frame clones appear in the TCRdb table, and some are missing; sequencing was by immunoSEQ multiplex PCR. The sample holds about 140,000 clones, 94% seen once. The sequencing sample was made of blood. The clonotype was recovered from a man aged 35 to 55 in good health. The V and J genes are TRBV5-4 and TRBJ2-2, with D tentatively TRBD2 (6 bases). CDR3 coding DNA: TGTGCCAGCAGCGCCGACGCCGGAGGGACCGGGGAGCTGTTTTTT. Protein: CASSADAGGTGELFF.